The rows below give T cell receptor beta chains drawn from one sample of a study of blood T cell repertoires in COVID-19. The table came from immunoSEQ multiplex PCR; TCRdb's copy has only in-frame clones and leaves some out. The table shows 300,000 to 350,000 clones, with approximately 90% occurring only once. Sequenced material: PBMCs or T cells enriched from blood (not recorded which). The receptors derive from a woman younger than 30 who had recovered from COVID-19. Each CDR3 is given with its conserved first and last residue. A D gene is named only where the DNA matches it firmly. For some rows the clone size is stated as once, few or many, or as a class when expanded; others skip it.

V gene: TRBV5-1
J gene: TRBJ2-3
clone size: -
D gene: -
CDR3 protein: CASSLPDRTDTQYF
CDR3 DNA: TGCGCCAGCAGCTTGCCTGATAGAACAGATACGCAGTATTTT

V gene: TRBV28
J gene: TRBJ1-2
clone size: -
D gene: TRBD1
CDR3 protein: CASSAGQGLGYTF
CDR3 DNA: TGTGCCAGCAGTGCCGGACAGGGGTTGGGCTACACCTTC

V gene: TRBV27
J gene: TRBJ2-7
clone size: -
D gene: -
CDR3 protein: CASSFGQGALVF
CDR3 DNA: -

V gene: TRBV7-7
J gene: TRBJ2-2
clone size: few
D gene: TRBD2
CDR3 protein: CALEGRAGELFF
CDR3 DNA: TGTGCCTTAGAGGGGAGGGCCGGGGAGCTGTTTTTT

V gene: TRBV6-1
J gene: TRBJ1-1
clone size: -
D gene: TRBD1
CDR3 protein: CASRTSGGNTEAFF
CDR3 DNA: TGTGCCAGCAGAACTTCAGGGGGAAACACTGAAGCTTTCTTT

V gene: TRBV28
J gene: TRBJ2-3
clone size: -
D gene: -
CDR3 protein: CASSLVSTDTQYF
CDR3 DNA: TGTGCCAGCAGTTTAGTAAGCACAGATACGCAGTATTTT

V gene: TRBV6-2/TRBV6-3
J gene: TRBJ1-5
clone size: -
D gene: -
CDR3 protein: CASSYTNRNRNQPQHF
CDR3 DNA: TGTGCCAGCAGTTACACCAACAGGAATCGCAATCAGCCCCAGCATTTT

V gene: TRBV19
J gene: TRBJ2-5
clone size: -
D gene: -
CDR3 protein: CASSILETSQETQYF
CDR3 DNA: TGTGCCAGTAGTATCCTCGAGACTAGCCAAGAGACCCAGTACTTC

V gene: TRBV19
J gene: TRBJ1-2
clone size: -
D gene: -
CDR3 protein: CASRTTASWGHGGAGYTF
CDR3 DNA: TGTGCCAGTAGGACGACAGCGTCCTGGGGGCACGGTGGGGCTGGCTACACCTTC

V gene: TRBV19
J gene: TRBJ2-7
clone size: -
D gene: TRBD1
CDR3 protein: CASSIGDSQYEQYF
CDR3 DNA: TGTGCCAGTAGTATCGGGGACAGCCAGTACGAGCAGTACTTC

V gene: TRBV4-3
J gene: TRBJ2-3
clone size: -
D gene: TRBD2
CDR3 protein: CASSQESRLAGVGMNTDTQYF
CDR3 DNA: TGCGCCAGCAGCCAAGAAAGTCGACTAGCGGGAGTTGGAATGAACACAGATACGCAGTATTTT

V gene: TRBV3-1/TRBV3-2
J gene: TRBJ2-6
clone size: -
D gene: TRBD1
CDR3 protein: CASSQFLGTGSSGANVLTF
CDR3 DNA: TGTGCCAGCAGCCAGTTTCTGGGGACAGGGTCCTCTGGGGCCAACGTCCTGACTTTC

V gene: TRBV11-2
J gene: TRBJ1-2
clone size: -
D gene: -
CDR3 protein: CASSRGGVSAF
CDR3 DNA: TGTGCCAGCAGCCGTGGTGGAGTAAGCGCCTTC

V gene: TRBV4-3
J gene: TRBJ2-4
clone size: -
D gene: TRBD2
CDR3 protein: CASSGTRGGNIQYF
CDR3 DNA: TGCGCCAGCAGCGGCACCCGGGGGGGGAACATTCAGTACTTC

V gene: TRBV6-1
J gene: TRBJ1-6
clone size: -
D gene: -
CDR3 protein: CASSDRGSSSPLHF
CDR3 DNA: TGTGCCAGCAGTGATCGCGGGTCTAGTTCACCCCTCCACTTT

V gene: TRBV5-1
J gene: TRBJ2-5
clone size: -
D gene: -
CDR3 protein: CASSLGGREETQYF
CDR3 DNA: TGCGCCAGCAGCTTGGGGGGCAGGGAAGAGACCCAGTACTTC

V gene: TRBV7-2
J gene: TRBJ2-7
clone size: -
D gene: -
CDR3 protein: CASSLAGGAKLVRQYF
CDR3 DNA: TGTGCCAGCAGCTTAGCTGGGGGGGCTAAACTGGTGCGGCAGTACTTC

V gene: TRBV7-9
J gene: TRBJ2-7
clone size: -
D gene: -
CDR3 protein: CASSSGTEGKQYF
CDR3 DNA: TGTGCCAGCAGCTCCGGGACGGAGGGGAAGCAGTACTTC

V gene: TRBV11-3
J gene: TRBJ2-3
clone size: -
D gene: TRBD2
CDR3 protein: CASSSGLAGGVSTDTQYF
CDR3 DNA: TGTGCCAGCAGCTCGGGACTAGCGGGAGGAGTGTCTACAGATACGCAGTATTTT

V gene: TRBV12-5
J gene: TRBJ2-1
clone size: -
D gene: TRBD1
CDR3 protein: CASGLAPTGTNEQFF
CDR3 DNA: TGTGCTAGTGGTTTGGCACCGACAGGGACCAATGAGCAGTTCTTC

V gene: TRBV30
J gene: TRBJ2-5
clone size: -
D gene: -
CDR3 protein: CAWSIDGQPQETQYF
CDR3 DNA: TGTGCCTGGAGTATCGACGGACAACCGCAAGAGACCCAGTACTTC

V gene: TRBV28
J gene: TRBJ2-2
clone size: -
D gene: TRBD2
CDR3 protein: CASSILAGGNTGELFF
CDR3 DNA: TGTGCCAGCAGCATACTAGCGGGGGGGAACACCGGGGAGCTGTTTTTT

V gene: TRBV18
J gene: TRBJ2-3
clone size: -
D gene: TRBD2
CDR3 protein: CASSPASGSADTQYF
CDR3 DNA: TGTGCCAGCTCACCGGCTAGCGGGAGTGCAGATACGCAGTATTTT

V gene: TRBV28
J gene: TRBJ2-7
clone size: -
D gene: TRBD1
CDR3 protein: CASSHYDPGGSGEQYF
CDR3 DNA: TGTGCCAGCAGTCACTATGATCCAGGGGGCTCTGGGGAGCAGTACTTC

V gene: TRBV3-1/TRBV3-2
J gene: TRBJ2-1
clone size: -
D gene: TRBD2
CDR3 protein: CASSQISGGANEQFF
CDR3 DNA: TGTGCCAGCAGCCAAATTAGCGGGGGGGCCAATGAGCAGTTCTTC

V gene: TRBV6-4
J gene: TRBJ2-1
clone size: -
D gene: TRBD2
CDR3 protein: CASSASPGGQEQFF
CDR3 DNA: TGTGCCAGCAGTGCAAGTCCGGGAGGGCAAGAGCAGTTCTTC

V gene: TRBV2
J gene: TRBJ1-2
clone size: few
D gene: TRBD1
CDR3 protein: CASSGQGSNYGYTF
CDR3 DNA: TGTGCCAGCAGTGGACAGGGTTCTAACTATGGCTACACCTTC

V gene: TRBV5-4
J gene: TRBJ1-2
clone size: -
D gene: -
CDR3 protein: CASSLWDISVYTF
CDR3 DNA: TGTGCCAGCAGCTTGTGGGACATAAGTGTCTACACCTTC

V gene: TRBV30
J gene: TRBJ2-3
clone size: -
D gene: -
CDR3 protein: CAWNRFGFSGKADTQYF
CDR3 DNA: TGTGCCTGGAATAGGTTCGGGTTTTCGGGTAAAGCAGATACGCAGTATTTT

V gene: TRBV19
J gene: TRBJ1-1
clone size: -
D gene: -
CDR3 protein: CASSIPFPRTGWDTEAFF
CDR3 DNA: TGTGCCAGTAGTATCCCGTTCCCGAGAACAGGATGGGACACTGAAGCTTTCTTT

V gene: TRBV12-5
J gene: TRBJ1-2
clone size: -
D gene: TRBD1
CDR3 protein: CASGWDRPVYGYTF
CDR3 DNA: TGTGCTAGTGGTTGGGACAGGCCGGTCTATGGCTACACCTTC

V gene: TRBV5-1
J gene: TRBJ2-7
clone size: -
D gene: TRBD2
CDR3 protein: CASSLGAPGGARNEQYF
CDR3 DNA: TGCGCCAGCAGCTTGGGGGCCCCCGGGGGGGCGCGGAACGAGCAGTACTTC

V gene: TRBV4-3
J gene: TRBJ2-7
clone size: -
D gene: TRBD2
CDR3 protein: CASSPRGLAGGHHYEQYF
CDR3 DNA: TGCGCCAGCAGCCCAAGGGGTCTAGCGGGCGGCCACCACTACGAGCAGTACTTC